Listed below are T cell receptor beta chains from one sample, sequenced in a study of T cell responses to AZD1222 COVID-19 vaccine. Sequenced by immunoSEQ multiplex PCR; TCRdb stores in-frame clones only, minus some. The profile covers 150,000 to 180,000 clones, with 88% appearing a single time and around 3% taken by the ten largest. The material was peripheral blood, obtained on day 0 of AZD1222 vaccination. The source is an adult in good health. The CDR3 runs from the conserved cysteine through the conserved F or W. Fields, in order: clone size, D gene, V gene, J gene, CDR3 protein, CDR3 DNA. D genes are given only for firm matches. Part of the rows lack a size; the others show once, few, many or a class for expanded clones.

>.|.|TRBV5-5|TRBJ2-7
CASSLAGRVHSYEQYF
TGTGCCAGCAGCTTGGCTGGGCGGGTTCACTCCTACGAGCAGTACTTC
>few|TRBD2|TRBV6-5|TRBJ2-7
CASRRGLAGGEQYF
TGTGCCAGCAGACGCGGACTAGCGGGGGGCGAGCAGTACTTC
>once|TRBD2|TRBV5-1|TRBJ2-7
CASSAQMTSGGAYEQYF
TGCGCCAGCAGCGCTCAGATGACTAGCGGGGGGGCCTACGAGCAGTACTTC
>.|.|TRBV5-1|TRBJ1-1
CASSLVTGYTEAFF
TGCGCCAGCAGCTTGGTGACAGGCTACACTGAAGCTTTCTTT
>.|.|TRBV10-3|TRBJ1-1
CAISDRQQNTEAFF
TGTGCCATCAGTGACAGACAGCAGAACACTGAAGCTTTCTTT
>large|.|TRBV6-2/TRBV6-3|TRBJ1-1
CASSPLSWVNTEAFF
TGTGCCAGCAGTCCCCTCAGTTGGGTGAACACTGAAGCTTTCTTT
>.|TRBD1|TRBV6-4|TRBJ2-2
CASSWTGVTGELFF
TGTGCCAGCTCTTGGACAGGGGTCACCGGGGAGCTGTTTTTT
>.|.|TRBV7-2|TRBJ2-5
CASSFRGGGETQYF
TGTGCCAGCAGCTTCAGGGGTGGTGGAGAGACCCAGTACTTC
>.|.|TRBV19|TRBJ1-5
CASSTLGPKNQPQHF
TGTGCCAGTAGTACTTTAGGTCCTAAAAATCAGCCCCAGCATTTT
>.|.|TRBV2|TRBJ1-1
CASRPDRNTEAFF
TGTGCCAGCAGACCTGATCGGAACACTGAAGCTTTCTTT
>.|TRBD1|TRBV19|TRBJ1-3
CASSIGRGLESGNTIYF
TGTGCCAGTAGTATCGGAAGGGGGCTGGAATCTGGAAACACCATATATTTT
>once|.|TRBV5-1|TRBJ1-4
CASSLEAGKNEKLFF
TGCGCCAGCAGCTTGGAGGCAGGAAAAAATGAAAAACTGTTTTTT
>.|.|TRBV20-1|TRBJ1-5
CSAGGGEPQHF
TGCAGTGCCGGGGGGGGAGAGCCCCAGCATTTT
>.|.|TRBV7-3|TRBJ1-1
CASSLGLGFTEAFF
TGTGCCAGCAGCTTAGGGTTGGGGTTTACTGAAGCTTTCTTT
>.|.|TRBV27|TRBJ2-3
CASSFYFSDSTDTQYF
TGTGCCAGCAGTTTTTACTTCTCAGATAGCACAGATACGCAGTATTTT
>.|TRBD1|TRBV9|TRBJ1-1
CASNLQGGTEAFF
TGTGCCAGCAATCTACAGGGGGGGACTGAAGCTTTCTTT
>.|.|TRBV6-5|TRBJ2-1
CASSGEGVSYNEQFF
TGTGCCAGCAGCGGCGAGGGGGTATCCTACAATGAGCAGTTCTTC
>.|.|TRBV4-3|TRBJ2-2
CASSQEAGPGTGELFF
TGCGCCAGCAGCCAAGAGGCGGGGCCGGGGACCGGGGAGCTGTTTTTT
>.|.|TRBV19|TRBJ2-7
CASSTGARTEQYF
TGTGCCAGTAGCACCGGGGCGCGTACCGAGCAGTACTTC
>.|.|TRBV28|TRBJ1-3
CASSSKDAPYF
TGTGCCAGCAGTTCAAAGGACGCTCCGTATTTT
>.|TRBD1|TRBV6-1|TRBJ2-7
CASSGFGTGYVYEQYF
TGTGCCAGCAGTGGGTTTGGGACAGGGTACGTCTACGAGCAGTACTTC
>.|.|TRBV27|TRBJ2-4
CASSSLLAKNIQYF
TGTGCCAGCAGTTCCCTCCTAGCCAAAAACATTCAGTACTTC
>few|.|TRBV19|TRBJ1-1
CASSMKGDTEAFF
TGTGCCAGTAGTATGAAGGGAGACACTGAAGCTTTCTTT
>few|TRBD1|TRBV5-4|TRBJ2-2
CASSLGTGALKTGELFF
TGTGCCAGCAGCTTGGGGACAGGGGCGTTAAAGACCGGGGAGCTGTTTTTT
>.|TRBD1|TRBV9|TRBJ1-5
CASSGTGVHQPQHF
TGTGCCAGCAGCGGGACAGGGGTCCATCAGCCCCAGCATTTT
>.|.|TRBV3-1/TRBV3-2|TRBJ2-2
CASSDRDSQRTGELFF
TGTGCCAGCAGCGATAGAGACTCCCAGAGGACCGGGGAGCTGTTTTTT
>.|TRBD2|TRBV7-9|TRBJ2-2
CASSLAGEGTGELFF
TGTGCCAGCAGCTTAGCCGGGGAGGGCACCGGGGAGCTGTTTTTT
>.|TRBD1|TRBV10-3|TRBJ2-7
CAISVGQETYEQYF
TGTGCCATCAGTGTTGGACAGGAGACCTACGAGCAGTACTTC
>.|.|TRBV25-1|TRBJ2-4
CASAANYWNIQYF
TGTGCCAGCGCCGCCAACTATTGGAACATTCAGTACTTC
>few|.|TRBV7-6|TRBJ1-1
CASSPFGENTEAFF
TGTGCCAGCAGCCCGTTCGGGGAGAACACTGAAGCTTTCTTT
>.|.|TRBV29-1|TRBJ1-4
CAVGDTNEKLFF
TGCGCCGTGGGGGATACTAATGAAAAACTGTTTTTT
>.|.|TRBV19|TRBJ2-1
CASSATGRSYNEQFF
TGTGCCAGTAGCGCGACAGGGAGGTCCTACAATGAGCAGTTCTTC